The rows below give T cell receptor beta chains drawn from one sample of a study of T cell changes during pregnancy in multiple sclerosis. Measured with immunoSEQ multiplex PCR; TCRdb has only the in-frame clones, and not every one. Counted here are some 75,000 clones, about 95% occurring once; the ten biggest clones make up more than 1%. The sequences come from peripheral blood, collected in the second trimester of pregnancy. The receptors here all came from a female donor with multiple sclerosis, enrolled in a pregnancy study. CDR3s include the opening cysteine and the closing phenylalanine or tryptophan. A D gene is named only where the DNA matches it firmly. Rows give clone size only sometimes, using once, few, many, or a class for an expanded clone.

clone_size: .; j_call: TRBJ2-3; d_call: TRBD2; v_call: TRBV7-8; cdr3_nt: TGTGCCAGCAGTCTCGGACTAGCTCTCTCAGATACGCAGTATTTT; cdr3_aa: CASSLGLALSDTQYF
clone_size: .; j_call: TRBJ2-7; d_call: TRBD1; v_call: TRBV6-4; cdr3_nt: TGTGCCAGCAGCGGCAGGGGGCATCCTTTCTCCTACGAGCAGTACTTC; cdr3_aa: CASSGRGHPFSYEQYF
clone_size: .; j_call: TRBJ2-3; d_call: TRBD2; v_call: TRBV10-3; cdr3_nt: TGTGCCATCAGGCCGGGACTAGCGGAAACAGATACGCAGTATTTT; cdr3_aa: CAIRPGLAETDTQYF
clone_size: .; j_call: TRBJ2-4; d_call: TRBD1; v_call: TRBV27; cdr3_nt: TGTGCCAGCAGTCCTTCTTGGGACAGGGCCAAAAACATTCAGTACTTC; cdr3_aa: CASSPSWDRAKNIQYF
clone_size: .; j_call: TRBJ2-1; d_call: TRBD1; v_call: TRBV27; cdr3_nt: TGTGCCAGCAGTCCCCGACAGGGGGTAAATGAGCAGTTCTTC; cdr3_aa: CASSPRQGVNEQFF
clone_size: .; j_call: TRBJ1-5; d_call: TRBD1; v_call: TRBV7-4; cdr3_nt: TGTGCCAGCAGCTTAAACCAGGGGGGTCCGATATATCCCAATCAGCCCCAGCATTTT; cdr3_aa: CASSLNQGGPIYPNQPQHF
clone_size: .; j_call: TRBJ2-2; d_call: .; v_call: TRBV19; cdr3_nt: TGTGCCAGTACGCAGGGCAGCGGGGAGCTGTTTTTT; cdr3_aa: CASTQGSGELFF
clone_size: once; j_call: TRBJ2-1; d_call: .; v_call: TRBV29-1; cdr3_nt: TGCAGCGTTGGGCCAACCTCCTACAATGAGCAGTTCTTC; cdr3_aa: CSVGPTSYNEQFF
clone_size: once; j_call: TRBJ2-3; d_call: TRBD2; v_call: TRBV7-8; cdr3_nt: TGTGCCAGCAGCTTGGGGGGGGTGGGGGGTATTAGCACAGATACGCAGTATTTT; cdr3_aa: CASSLGGVGGISTDTQYF
clone_size: .; j_call: TRBJ2-6; d_call: TRBD1; v_call: TRBV18; cdr3_nt: TGTGCCAGCTCACCACTGGGGCCGACAGGGGGGTACTCTGGGGCCAACGTCCTGACTTTC; cdr3_aa: CASSPLGPTGGYSGANVLTF
clone_size: .; j_call: TRBJ1-6; d_call: .; v_call: TRBV6-5; cdr3_nt: TGTGCCAGCAGACTTACGCGAACAGGGCGATCACCCCTCCACTTT; cdr3_aa: CASRLTRTGRSPLHF
clone_size: .; j_call: TRBJ2-1; d_call: .; v_call: TRBV19; cdr3_nt: TGTGCCAGTAGTATTGGGGGGTACAATGAGCAGTTCTTC; cdr3_aa: CASSIGGYNEQFF
clone_size: .; j_call: TRBJ2-1; d_call: TRBD1; v_call: TRBV28; cdr3_nt: TGTGCCAGCAGTTCACAGGGGAATGAGCAGTTCTTC; cdr3_aa: CASSSQGNEQFF
clone_size: .; j_call: TRBJ2-5; d_call: .; v_call: TRBV4-1; cdr3_nt: TGCGCCAGCAGCCAAGATCGTCCGGTTCAAGAGACCCAGTACTTC; cdr3_aa: CASSQDRPVQETQYF
clone_size: .; j_call: TRBJ2-5; d_call: .; v_call: TRBV7-9; cdr3_nt: TGTGCCAGCAGCCTCACAGGGCCAGAGACCCAGTACTTC; cdr3_aa: CASSLTGPETQYF
clone_size: .; j_call: TRBJ2-1; d_call: TRBD2; v_call: TRBV10-1; cdr3_nt: TGCGCCAGCAGTGCCGGGACTAGCGGGAGACGGCAGTTCTTC; cdr3_aa: CASSAGTSGRRQFF
clone_size: .; j_call: TRBJ1-1; d_call: .; v_call: TRBV14; cdr3_nt: TGTGCCAGCAGTTACTCATTAAAGAACACTGAAGCTTTCTTT; cdr3_aa: CASSYSLKNTEAFF
clone_size: .; j_call: TRBJ1-2; d_call: .; v_call: TRBV5-6; cdr3_nt: TGTGCCAGCAGCGCGGCTCCAGTCTATGGCTACACCTTC; cdr3_aa: CASSAAPVYGYTF
clone_size: .; j_call: TRBJ1-1; d_call: .; v_call: TRBV6-5; cdr3_nt: TGTGCCAGCAGCCAGGGGAGAACTGAAGCTTTCTTT; cdr3_aa: CASSQGRTEAFF
clone_size: .; j_call: TRBJ2-5; d_call: .; v_call: TRBV19; cdr3_nt: TGTGCCAGTAGTAGCCCGTTCGGAGGGTATGGGACCCAGTACTTC; cdr3_aa: CASSSPFGGYGTQYF
clone_size: once; j_call: TRBJ2-3; d_call: .; v_call: TRBV9; cdr3_nt: TGTGCCAGCAGCGTAGAAGGCGGCCACAGCACAGATACGCAGTATTTT; cdr3_aa: CASSVEGGHSTDTQYF
clone_size: .; j_call: TRBJ1-2; d_call: .; v_call: TRBV19; cdr3_nt: TGTGCCAGTAGTCCTCTCTCCTATGGCTACACCTTC; cdr3_aa: CASSPLSYGYTF
clone_size: once; j_call: TRBJ2-5; d_call: TRBD2; v_call: TRBV7-9; cdr3_nt: TGTGCCAGCAGCTACGGGACTAGCGGAAAAGAGACCCAGTACTTC; cdr3_aa: CASSYGTSGKETQYF
clone_size: .; j_call: TRBJ2-7; d_call: TRBD1; v_call: TRBV9; cdr3_nt: TGTGCCAGCAGCCCACGGACAGGGGGCGTCGAGCAGTACTTC; cdr3_aa: CASSPRTGGVEQYF
clone_size: .; j_call: TRBJ1-2; d_call: .; v_call: TRBV4-3; cdr3_nt: TGCGCCAGCAGCCAAGACCCGGGTCCCCGCTATGGCTACACCTTC; cdr3_aa: CASSQDPGPRYGYTF
clone_size: .; j_call: TRBJ1-5; d_call: .; v_call: TRBV5-1; cdr3_nt: TGCGCCAGCAGCTGGACAGTCAATCAGCCCCAGCATTTT; cdr3_aa: CASSWTVNQPQHF
clone_size: .; j_call: TRBJ2-7; d_call: .; v_call: TRBV29-1; cdr3_nt: TGCAGCGTTGCCACGAGGGAATCCTACGAGCAGTACTTC; cdr3_aa: CSVATRESYEQYF
clone_size: .; j_call: TRBJ2-3; d_call: TRBD1; v_call: TRBV7-3; cdr3_nt: TGTGCCAGCAGCTTAACCACGGGACAGGGAGCTGATACGCAGTATTTT; cdr3_aa: CASSLTTGQGADTQYF
clone_size: .; j_call: TRBJ1-1; d_call: TRBD1; v_call: TRBV5-6; cdr3_nt: TGTGCCAGCAGCTTGGCCCGACAGGGGTTGCTCGCTGAAGCTTTCTTT; cdr3_aa: CASSLARQGLLAEAFF
clone_size: once; j_call: TRBJ2-7; d_call: TRBD1; v_call: TRBV10-1; cdr3_nt: TGCGCCAGCAGTAGCGGACTTTCCAGGGGGGAGCAGTACTTC; cdr3_aa: CASSSGLSRGEQYF
clone_size: .; j_call: TRBJ1-1; d_call: .; v_call: TRBV21-1; cdr3_nt: TGTGCCAGACTTAACCCCGACAGAGACGACACTGAAGCTTTCTTT; cdr3_aa: CARLNPDRDDTEAFF
clone_size: .; j_call: TRBJ2-7; d_call: TRBD2; v_call: TRBV12-5; cdr3_nt: TGTGCTACACGACCGGGACTAGCGGATGACGAGCAGTACTTC; cdr3_aa: CATRPGLADDEQYF
clone_size: once; j_call: TRBJ1-2; d_call: .; v_call: TRBV7-8; cdr3_nt: TGTGCCAGTTTATCCTCTGGAGTGCCCCGAAGCTATGGCTACACCTTC; cdr3_aa: CASLSSGVPRSYGYTF
clone_size: .; j_call: TRBJ2-2; d_call: .; v_call: TRBV5-1; cdr3_nt: TGCGCCAGCAGCTTGGGGACGGGGGACACCGGGGAGCTGTTTTTT; cdr3_aa: CASSLGTGDTGELFF
clone_size: few; j_call: TRBJ1-1; d_call: .; v_call: TRBV6-5; cdr3_nt: TGTGCCAGCAGTTACTTATACGGGGGCACTGAAGCTTTCTTT; cdr3_aa: CASSYLYGGTEAFF
clone_size: .; j_call: TRBJ2-7; d_call: TRBD2; v_call: TRBV9; cdr3_nt: TGTGCCAGCAGCGTAGCAGCTAGCGGCTCCTACGAGCAGTACTTC; cdr3_aa: CASSVAASGSYEQYF
clone_size: .; j_call: TRBJ2-7; d_call: .; v_call: TRBV30; cdr3_nt: TGTGCCTGGAGCCCCGACTTGATCTCCTACGAGCAGTACTTC; cdr3_aa: CAWSPDLISYEQYF
clone_size: .; j_call: TRBJ1-2; d_call: .; v_call: TRBV28; cdr3_nt: TGTGCCAGCAGTTTAGTGGGGGGTTCAGGCTATGGCTACACCTTC; cdr3_aa: CASSLVGGSGYGYTF
clone_size: .; j_call: TRBJ2-1; d_call: .; v_call: TRBV19; cdr3_nt: TGTGCCAGTAAGGGGCCACCCTACAATGAGCAGTTCTTC; cdr3_aa: CASKGPPYNEQFF
clone_size: once; j_call: TRBJ1-2; d_call: TRBD1; v_call: TRBV28; cdr3_nt: TGTGCCAGCAGTTTAGAGGGACAGGGCTTTCACTATGGCTACACCTTC; cdr3_aa: CASSLEGQGFHYGYTF
clone_size: .; j_call: TRBJ2-1; d_call: .; v_call: TRBV2; cdr3_nt: TGTGCCAGCACACAAGAATTCGGGTCCTACAATGAGCAGTTCTTC; cdr3_aa: CASTQEFGSYNEQFF
clone_size: .; j_call: TRBJ2-1; d_call: TRBD2; v_call: TRBV28; cdr3_nt: TGTGCCAGCAGGAATAGCGGGAGAAGCGAGCAGTTCTTC; cdr3_aa: CASRNSGRSEQFF
clone_size: .; j_call: TRBJ2-7; d_call: .; v_call: TRBV13; cdr3_nt: TGTGCCAGCAGCTTTAGTGGCTCCTACGAGCAGTACTTC; cdr3_aa: CASSFSGSYEQYF
clone_size: .; j_call: TRBJ2-3; d_call: TRBD2; v_call: TRBV10-3; cdr3_nt: TGTGCCATAAAGCGGGATAGGAACACAGATACGCAGTATTTT; cdr3_aa: CAIKRDRNTDTQYF
clone_size: .; j_call: TRBJ2-3; d_call: .; v_call: TRBV7-6; cdr3_nt: TGTGCCAGCAGCTTAAAGGAGGATACGCAGTATTTT; cdr3_aa: CASSLKEDTQYF
clone_size: .; j_call: TRBJ2-1; d_call: .; v_call: TRBV2; cdr3_nt: TGTGCCAGCAGTGACCCTTTCTACAATGAGCAGTTCTTC; cdr3_aa: CASSDPFYNEQFF
clone_size: .; j_call: TRBJ2-2; d_call: TRBD2; v_call: TRBV9; cdr3_nt: TGTGCCAGCAACCCCACTAGCGGGAGTAACATCGGGGAGCTGTTTTTT; cdr3_aa: CASNPTSGSNIGELFF
clone_size: .; j_call: TRBJ2-1; d_call: .; v_call: TRBV14; cdr3_nt: TGTGCCAGCAGCCAAGGGGCAGAATACAATGAGCAGTTCTTC; cdr3_aa: CASSQGAEYNEQFF
clone_size: .; j_call: TRBJ1-1; d_call: TRBD1; v_call: TRBV27; cdr3_nt: TGTGCCAGCAGTATACAGGGGGCTAGAACTGAAGCTTTCTTT; cdr3_aa: CASSIQGARTEAFF
clone_size: .; j_call: TRBJ1-1; d_call: TRBD1; v_call: TRBV5-1; cdr3_nt: TGCGCCAGCAGCCAAGCCGGGACAGTGAACACTGAAGCTTTCTTT; cdr3_aa: CASSQAGTVNTEAFF
clone_size: .; j_call: TRBJ2-7; d_call: .; v_call: TRBV28; cdr3_nt: TGTGCCAGCATCCGGGGGGCAGGGGCCCTCTACGAGCAGTACTTC; cdr3_aa: CASIRGAGALYEQYF
clone_size: .; j_call: TRBJ2-1; d_call: TRBD2; v_call: TRBV5-1; cdr3_nt: TGCGCCAGCAGCCCGACTAGCGGGAGGGCCACGGGGAATGAGCAGTTCTTC; cdr3_aa: CASSPTSGRATGNEQFF
clone_size: .; j_call: TRBJ1-5; d_call: .; v_call: TRBV5-1; cdr3_nt: TGCGCCAGCAGCTTGGGAGGAAGCAATCAGCCCCAGCATTTT; cdr3_aa: CASSLGGSNQPQHF
clone_size: .; j_call: TRBJ2-1; d_call: TRBD2; v_call: TRBV18; cdr3_nt: TGTGCCAGCTCACCTTTTCCTCGGGGGGCCTACAATGAGCAGTTCTTC; cdr3_aa: CASSPFPRGAYNEQFF
clone_size: .; j_call: TRBJ2-7; d_call: TRBD1; v_call: TRBV5-6; cdr3_nt: TGTGCCAGCAGCTTTCGAGGGACAGCTAATTACGAGCAGTACTTC; cdr3_aa: CASSFRGTANYEQYF
clone_size: .; j_call: TRBJ2-3; d_call: .; v_call: TRBV12-2; cdr3_nt: TGTGCAAGTCGCTTAGCGAGACTAGTTGCGTCGCAGTATTTT; cdr3_aa: CASRLARLVASQYF
clone_size: .; j_call: TRBJ1-1; d_call: TRBD1; v_call: TRBV6-6; cdr3_nt: TGTGCCAGCAGTTCCGGGACAGGGTTGAACACTGAAGCTTTCTTT; cdr3_aa: CASSSGTGLNTEAFF